This TCR beta chain was sequenced for a study of blood T cell repertoires in COVID-19. On the study more broadly: There were acute and convalescent COVID-19 samples, and they came from the United States, Italy and Spain. T cells, B-cell-depleted T cells, or PBMCs supplied cDNA or gDNA.

With 3 bases removed from V and 4 bases from J, the gap between germline ends came to 19 bases. The CDR3 runs to 16 residues. The V gene's germline CDR1 is SGDLS and CDR2 YYNGEE. Sequencing was performed with immunoSEQ multiplex PCR; in TCRdb, only in-frame clones are kept and a portion is missing. The data contain a few hundred thousand clones, about 90% of them singletons. This clone was observed once. This chain connects TRBV9 to TRBJ1-1; D possibly corresponds to TRBD1 (6 bases). The TCR originated in a woman aged 25 to 39 who had recovered from COVID-19. The sequenced material came from PBMCs or T cells enriched from blood (not recorded which). This chain's CDR3 is CASSASTTGSATEAFF. The CDR3 DNA is TGTGCCAGCAGCGCCTCGACCACAGGGTCCGCCACTGAAGCTTTCTTT.